The TCR beta chain under discussion was sequenced for a study of cytomegalovirus exposure and HLA in healthy donors. The PCR ran on 60 Vbeta and 13 Jbeta primers. Data came from immunoSEQ multiplex PCR; TCRdb stores just in-frame clones and leaves some out. The data hold 160,000 or so clones, with around three quarters observed a single time. The V gene's germline CDR1 is KGHSH and CDR2 LQKENI. The CDR3 spans 15 residues. The J segment lost 4 bases and the V segment lost 5 bases, leaving 10 bases of the junction unmatched. The specimen was PBMCs. The source of this sequence is a man between 35 and 55 years old in good health and CMV-seronegative. V gene TRBV18 combines with J gene TRBJ1-1; the match to TRBD1 covers 7 bases. Here the CDR3 reads CASSSREGGITEAFF. In DNA form, the CDR3 reads TGTGCCAGCTCATCAAGGGAAGGGGGCATCACTGAAGCTTTCTTT.